Shown below are 25 T cell receptor beta chains from a single sample sequenced in a study of shared clonotypes between healthy human individuals. Assay: immunoSEQ multiplex PCR; the TCRdb copy retains only in-frame clones and omits some. The sample records about 600,000 clones, around 97% being singletons. The specimen sequenced was naive CD4+ T cells sorted from blood. Noted subset: CD45RA+ positively selected. Receptor source: a young woman in good health.

Points on this clone: This sample also contains other DNA sequences that code for the same CDR3. This sequence joins TRBV18 and TRBJ1-1; D gene unclear. With 2 bases removed from V and 2 bases from J, the gap between germline ends came to 6 bases. Germline CDR1 and CDR2: KGHSH and LQKENI. This CDR3 is 13 amino acids long. This chain's CDR3 is CASSPGRNTEAFF. CDR3 DNA sequence: TGTGCCAGCTCACCAGGCAGAAACACTGAAGCTTTCTTT.

This rearrangement joins TRBV6-1 to TRBJ1-3; D gene uncertain. The V gene lost 7 bases and the J gene lost 3 bases, with 10 bases spanning the gap. The CDR3 length is 13 residues. Germline V gene sequence: CDR1 MNHNS, CDR2 SASEGT. The CDR3 DNA reads as TGTGCCAGCAATCCAGGTCATGGAAACACCATATATTTT. Residues: CASNPGHGNTIYF.

The rearrangement links TRBV28 to TRBJ2-5; D might be TRBD2 (6 bases). With 5 bases removed from V and 5 bases from J, the gap between germline ends came to 21 bases. Germline V gene data show CDR1 as MDHEN and CDR2 as SYDVKM. CDR3 length: 16 amino acids. The CDR3 reads CASSGAGTFPRETQYF. The CDR3 region has the DNA TGTGCCAGCAGTGGGGCCGGGACTTTTCCCCGGGAGACCCAGTACTTC.

J is TRBJ1-5 and V is TRBV19; TRBD1 agrees at 9 bases. The V gene end was trimmed by 4 bases and the J gene end by 6 bases; junction bases not matched to a gene: 1. This CDR3 comprises 13 residues. Germline CDR1 LNHDA, CDR2 SQIVND (reference sequence). CDR3 loop: CASSRDRAQPQHF. Here the CDR3 DNA reads TGTGCCAGTAGTAGGGACAGGGCTCAGCCCCAGCATTTT. The full variable domain, rest sourced from reference TRBV19 and TRBJ1-5, is DGGITQSPKYLFRKEGQNVTLSCEQNLNHDAMYWYRQDPGQGLRLIYYSQIVNDFQKGDIAEGYSVSREKKESFPLTVTSAQKNPTAFYLCASSRDRAQPQHFGDGTRLSIL.

The CDR3, as DNA: TGCGCCAGCAGCTGGACAGGGGCTGCGACCGGGGAGCTGTTTTTT. It encodes CASSWTGAATGELFF. The rearrangement joins TRBV10-1 to TRBJ2-2; TRBD1 agrees at 9 bases. The CDR3 consists of 15 residues. With 6 bases clipped from V and 5 bases from J, the junction kept 7 bases outside the gene matches. Germline V gene lookup returns CDR1 WNHNN and CDR2 SYGVQD (reference sequence).

The rearrangement uses TRBV6-1 and TRBJ2-7; 7 bases are shared with TRBD2. After removal of 6 bases from V and 3 bases from J, the junction contained 8 bases not matched to a gene. In germline, CDR1 is MNHNS, CDR2 SASEGT. The CDR3 consists of 14 residues. CDR3 DNA: TGTGCCAGCAGGGCTGGGACTACCGTCTACGAGCAGTACTTC. It encodes CASRAGTTVYEQYF.

J is TRBJ2-3 and V is TRBV2, with 12 bases lining up with TRBD2. The length of the CDR3 is 18 residues. CDR1 is SNHLY, CDR2 FYNNEI, per germline. V shed 6 bases, J shed 5 bases, and the junction held 15 bases outside the gene matches. The DNA for the CDR3 is TGTGCCAGCAGCTTACGGACTAGCGGGATGCTTGGGGGAGATACGCAGTATTTT. It translates to CASSLRTSGMLGGDTQYF.

The rearrangement uses TRBV28 and TRBJ1-1; D is ambiguous. This CDR3 comprises 15 residues. V lost 2 bases and J lost 2, with 12 bases in between. Germline lookup yields CDR1 MDHEN and CDR2 SYDVKM. The CDR3 DNA is TGTGCCAGCAGTTTAAATTGGGGTTATAACACTGAAGCTTTCTTT. It encodes CASSLNWGYNTEAFF.

V and J are TRBV5-5 and TRBJ2-3; D is uncertain. From germline, CDR1 is SGHKS and CDR2 YYEKEE (reference sequence). Trimming removed 7 bases from V and 0 bases from J, with 6 bases in between. This CDR3 is 12 amino acids long. The CDR3 DNA is TGTGCCAGCCTGACTAGCACAGATACGCAGTATTTT. Its protein product is CASLTSTDTQYF.

V and J are TRBV27 and TRBJ1-5; D gene ambiguous. CDR3 size: 14 residues. Germline-derived CDR1 and CDR2 are MNHEY and SMNVEV (reference sequence). V was shortened by 2 bases and J by 7 bases, with 12 bases between the two germline ends. The CDR3 protein is CASSLNEAGQPQHF. The DNA for the CDR3 is TGTGCCAGCAGTTTAAATGAGGCGGGGCAGCCCCAGCATTTT.

The rearrangement joins TRBV19 to TRBJ2-3; unclear D gene. CDR3 size: 15 residues. The germline gives CDR1 LNHDA, CDR2 SQIVND (reference sequence). Trimming cost V 9 bases and J 0 bases, with 16 bases left between them. DNA of the CDR3: TGTGCCAGCAAAGGTAACAGAGTTAGCACAGATACGCAGTATTTT. The encoded protein is CASKGNRVSTDTQYF.

This rearrangement joins TRBV11-2 to TRBJ1-2, with unresolved D. Looked up from germline, CDR1 is SGHAT and CDR2 is FQNNGV. Trimming left V 1 base short and J 7 bases short, with 13 bases between. This CDR3 contains 14 residues. CDR3: CASSLASRSRGYTF. In DNA, the CDR3 is TGTGCCAGCAGCTTAGCGTCCCGATCCCGTGGCTACACCTTC.

The rearrangement uses TRBV28 and TRBJ1-6, with D perhaps matching TRBD1 (6 bases). Germline lookup yields CDR1 MDHEN and CDR2 SYDVKM. The CDR3 contains 15 residues. Trimming took 6 bases from V and 4 from J, leaving 13 bases between them. The CDR3 sequence is CASRGPGQYNSPLHF. CDR3 sequence (DNA): TGTGCCAGCAGAGGCCCGGGACAATATAATTCACCCCTCCACTTT.

The rearrangement links TRBV5-6 to TRBJ1-3; 7 positions agree with TRBD1. Germline loops: CDR1 SGHDT, CDR2 YYEEEE. J was trimmed by 0 bases and V by 4 bases; bases with no gene match: 4. This CDR3 comprises 15 residues. CDR3 in DNA: TGTGCCAGCAGCGTGACAGGGAACTCTGGAAACACCATATATTTT. This codes for CASSVTGNSGNTIYF.

To note about this clone: Other DNA sequences in the sample encode the same CDR3. The chain has TRBV7-2 and TRBJ1-5; D remains ambiguous. The CDR3 contains 17 residues. The germline CDR1 and CDR2 sequences are SGHTA and FQGNSA. The V end lost 5 bases, the J end lost 6 bases, and 23 bases lay between the germline ends. This chain's CDR3 is CASSIGLRGGRGQPQHF. CDR3 sequence (DNA): TGTGCCAGCAGCATAGGCCTTAGAGGAGGGAGAGGTCAGCCCCAGCATTTT.

The rearrangement uses TRBV7-9 and TRBJ2-3, with 12 bases aligning to TRBD2. The CDR3 consists of 16 residues. The germline V gene encodes CDR1 SEHNR and CDR2 FQNEAQ (reference sequence). Trimming removed 5 bases from V and 2 bases from J; junction bases left unmatched: 5. This CDR3 is CASSPGLAGFTDTQYF. The CDR3 region has the DNA TGTGCCAGCAGCCCCGGACTAGCGGGATTCACAGATACGCAGTATTTT.

This sequence joins TRBV10-1 and TRBJ2-2; TRBD2 is a possible D gene (5 bases). The length of the CDR3 is 16 residues. Germline assignment: CDR1 WNHNN and CDR2 SYGVQD (reference sequence). The V end lost 2 bases, the J end lost 8 bases, and 18 bases lay between the germline ends. CDR3 nucleotide sequence: TGCGCCAGCAGTGAGGTGGCCCTAGGTGGGAGTGGGGAGCTGTTTTTT. It specifies CASSEVALGGSGELFF.

V usage is TRBV13 and J usage is TRBJ2-7, with unresolved D. The V end was cut by 0 bases, the J end by 1 base, with 10 bases between. Germline-derived CDR1 and CDR2 are PRHDT and FYEKMQ (reference sequence). The CDR3 totals 15 residues. CDR3 loop: CASSLGQIPSYEQYF. CDR3 coding DNA: TGTGCCAGCAGCTTAGGACAGATTCCGTCCTACGAGCAGTACTTC.

This chain links TRBV10-3 with TRBJ2-7, with 7 positions matching TRBD1. J was trimmed by 6 bases and V by 4 bases; bases with no gene match: 6. CDR3 length: 13 amino acids. Per the germline V gene, CDR1 is ENHRY and CDR2 is SYGVKD. CDR3 bases: TGTGCCATCAGTGGGACAGGCGAGTCCGAGCAGTACTTC. Translating gives CAISGTGESEQYF.

V gene TRBV11-2 combines with J gene TRBJ2-5; D is uncertain. This CDR3 has 13 residues. Germline CDR1 reads SGHAT; CDR2 reads FQNNGV. The germline V and J ends were trimmed by 4 bases and 0 bases, with 6 bases remaining between them. The CDR3 region has the DNA TGTGCCAGCAGCTCCCATTACCAAGAGACCCAGTACTTC. It translates to CASSSHYQETQYF.

This sequence joins TRBV14 and TRBJ1-5, with a weak D call TRBD1 (5 bases). Trimming shortened V by 3 bases and J by 6 bases, and 12 bases separated the two germline ends. Germline loops: CDR1 SGHDN, CDR2 FVKESK. The CDR3 has 14 residues. CDR3 amino acids: CASSQGGGLQPQHF. Written as DNA, the CDR3 is TGTGCCAGCAGCCAGGGGGGAGGACTTCAGCCCCAGCATTTT.

The rearrangement uses TRBV5-1 and TRBJ1-3; D gene ambiguous. Germline V gene lookup returns CDR1 SGHRS and CDR2 YFSETQ. Trimming cost V 6 bases and J 0 bases, with 7 bases left between them. The CDR3 spans 13 residues. The CDR3 reads CASNDISGNTIYF. The CDR3 coding sequence is TGCGCCAGCAACGACATCTCTGGAAACACCATATATTTT.

This sequence joins TRBV4-1 and TRBJ2-7; weak D call: TRBD2 (6 bases). This CDR3 has 17 residues. Trimming removed 4 bases at V and 1 base at J, with 20 bases between. Germline assignment: CDR1 MGHRA and CDR2 YSYEKL. The CDR3 here is CASSRAPSSVLSYEQYF. The CDR3 DNA is TGCGCCAGCAGCCGGGCACCATCTAGCGTTTTATCCTACGAGCAGTACTTC.

The CDR3 DNA reads TGCGCCAGCAGCCAATTGACAGGGGGGCCTGAAGCTTTCTTT. It codes for CASSQLTGGPEAFF. The chain joins TRBV4-1 to TRBJ1-1, with 9 bases that match TRBD1. This CDR3 is 14 amino acids long. J gave up 6 bases and V 2 bases, and 4 bases lay outside the gene matches. In germline, CDR1 is MGHRA, CDR2 YSYEKL.

The gene calls are TRBV2 and TRBJ2-3; the D gene is possibly TRBD2 (6 bases). The CDR3 is 14 residues long. V gave up 8 bases and J gave up 0 bases, with 12 bases separating them. CDR1 is SNHLY, CDR2 FYNNEI, per germline. The CDR3 reads CASSPRESTDTQYF. The CDR3 DNA is TGTGCCAGCTCCCCACGGGAGAGCACAGATACGCAGTATTTT.